This TCR beta chain originates from a study of blood T cell repertoires in COVID-19. The CDR3 spans 18 residues. V was cut by 2 bases and J by 6 bases, with 22 bases left in between. The V gene's germline CDR1 is SGHTA and CDR2 FQGNSA. Method: immunoSEQ multiplex PCR; TCRdb's copy keeps in-frame clones and lacks some. The repertoire holds roughly 310,000 clones, with around 90% as singletons. This receptor was obtained from a man aged 60 to 69 who had recovered from COVID-19. Sequencing input: PBMCs or T cells enriched from blood (not recorded which). The V and J genes are TRBV7-2 and TRBJ2-2; TRBD2 might be the D (6 bases). The CDR3 region is CASSLMGLREVDSGELFF. CDR3 coding DNA: TGTGCCAGCAGCTTAATGGGACTGCGCGAGGTTGACTCCGGGGAGCTGTTTTTT. Full variable domain (missing parts from reference TRBV7-2 and TRBJ2-2): GAGVSQSPSNKVTEKGKDVELRCDPISGHTALYWYRQSLGQGLEFLIYFQGNSAPDKSGLPSDRFSAERTGGSVSTLTIQRTQQEDSAVYLCASSLMGLREVDSGELFFGEGSRLTVL.